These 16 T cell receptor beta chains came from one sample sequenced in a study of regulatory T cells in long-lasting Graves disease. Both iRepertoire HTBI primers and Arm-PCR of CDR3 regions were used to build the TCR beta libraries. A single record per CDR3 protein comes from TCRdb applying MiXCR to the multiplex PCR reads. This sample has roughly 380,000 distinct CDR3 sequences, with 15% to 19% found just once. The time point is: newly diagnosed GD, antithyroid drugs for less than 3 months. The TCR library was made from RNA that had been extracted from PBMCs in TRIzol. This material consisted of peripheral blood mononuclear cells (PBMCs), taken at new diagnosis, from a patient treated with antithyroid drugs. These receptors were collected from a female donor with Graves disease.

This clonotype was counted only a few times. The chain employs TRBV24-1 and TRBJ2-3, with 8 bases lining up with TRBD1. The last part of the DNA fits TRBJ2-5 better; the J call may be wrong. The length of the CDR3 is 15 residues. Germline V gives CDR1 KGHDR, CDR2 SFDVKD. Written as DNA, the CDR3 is TGTGCCACCAGTGAGGCCTCGAACAGGGGGGAGACCCAGTACTTC. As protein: CATSEASNRGETQYF.

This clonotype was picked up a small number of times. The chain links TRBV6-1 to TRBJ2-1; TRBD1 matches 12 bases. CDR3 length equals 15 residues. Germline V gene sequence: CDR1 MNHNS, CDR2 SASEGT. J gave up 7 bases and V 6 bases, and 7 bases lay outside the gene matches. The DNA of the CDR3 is TGTGCCAGCAGGTCCGGGACAGGGGGCATAAATGAGCAGTTCTTC. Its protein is CASRSGTGGINEQFF.

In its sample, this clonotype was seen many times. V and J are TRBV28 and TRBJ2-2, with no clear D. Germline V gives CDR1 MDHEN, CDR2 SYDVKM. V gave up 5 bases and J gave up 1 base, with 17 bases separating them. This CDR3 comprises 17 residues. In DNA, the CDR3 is TGTGCCAGCAGTCCCCCTTGGCCTGGCATGAACACCGGGGAGCTGTTTTTT. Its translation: CASSPPWPGMNTGELFF. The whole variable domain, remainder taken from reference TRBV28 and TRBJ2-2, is DVKVTQSSRYLVKRTGEKVFLECVQDMDHENMFWYRQDPGLGLRLIYFSYDVKMKEKGDIPEGYSVSREKKERFSLILESASTNQTSMYLCASSPPWPGMNTGELFFGEGSRLTVL.

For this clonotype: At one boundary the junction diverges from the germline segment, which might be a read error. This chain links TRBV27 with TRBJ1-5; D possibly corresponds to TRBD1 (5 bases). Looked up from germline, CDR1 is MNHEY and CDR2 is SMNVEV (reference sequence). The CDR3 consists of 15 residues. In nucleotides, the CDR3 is TGTGCCAGCAGTTGGTCAGGGTATAGCAACCAGCCCCAGCATTTT. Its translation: CASSWSGYSNQPQHF.

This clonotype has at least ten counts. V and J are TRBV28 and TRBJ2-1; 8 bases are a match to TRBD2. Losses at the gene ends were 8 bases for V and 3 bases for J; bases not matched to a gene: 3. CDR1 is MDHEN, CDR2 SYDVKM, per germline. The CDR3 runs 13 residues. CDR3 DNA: TGTGCCAGCTTTAGCGGGAACTACAATGAGCAGTTCTTC. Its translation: CASFSGNYNEQFF.

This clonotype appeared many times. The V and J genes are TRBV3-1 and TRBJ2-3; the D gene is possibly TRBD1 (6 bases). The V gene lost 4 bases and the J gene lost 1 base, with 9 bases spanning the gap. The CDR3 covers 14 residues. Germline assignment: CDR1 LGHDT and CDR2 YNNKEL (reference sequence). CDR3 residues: CASSPYRGTDTQYF. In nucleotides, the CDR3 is TGTGCCAGCAGCCCATACAGGGGCACAGATACGCAGTATTTT.

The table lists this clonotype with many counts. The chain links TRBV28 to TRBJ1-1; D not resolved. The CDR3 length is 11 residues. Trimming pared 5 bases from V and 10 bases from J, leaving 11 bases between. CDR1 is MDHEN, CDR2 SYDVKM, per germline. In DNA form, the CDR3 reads TGTGCCAGCAGTCTTGACAAGGTAGCTTTCTTT. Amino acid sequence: CASSLDKVAFF.

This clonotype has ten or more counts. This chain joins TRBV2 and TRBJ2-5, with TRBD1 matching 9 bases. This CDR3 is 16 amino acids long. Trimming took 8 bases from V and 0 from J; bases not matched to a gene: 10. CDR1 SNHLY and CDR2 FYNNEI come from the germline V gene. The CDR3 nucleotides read TGTGCCAGCTTGACTCCCCGGACAGGGGACCAAGAGACCCAGTACTTC. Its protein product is CASLTPRTGDQETQYF.

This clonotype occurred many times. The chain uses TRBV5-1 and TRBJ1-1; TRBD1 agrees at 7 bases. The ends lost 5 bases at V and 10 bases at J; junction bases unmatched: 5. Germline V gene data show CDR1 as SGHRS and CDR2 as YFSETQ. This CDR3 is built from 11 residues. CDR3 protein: CASRETGAAFF. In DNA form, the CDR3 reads TGCGCCAGCAGGGAAACAGGGGCAGCTTTCTTT.

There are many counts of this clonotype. The DNA for the CDR3 is TGTGCCAGCAGCGCGCGCATAGGGAACACTGAAGCTTTCTTT. This gives the protein CASSARIGNTEAFF. The rearrangement links TRBV7-9 to TRBJ1-1, with D uncertain. V gave up 5 bases and J gave up 1 base, with 11 bases separating them. This CDR3 has 14 residues. Germline V lookup: CDR1 SEHNR, CDR2 FQNEAQ (reference sequence).

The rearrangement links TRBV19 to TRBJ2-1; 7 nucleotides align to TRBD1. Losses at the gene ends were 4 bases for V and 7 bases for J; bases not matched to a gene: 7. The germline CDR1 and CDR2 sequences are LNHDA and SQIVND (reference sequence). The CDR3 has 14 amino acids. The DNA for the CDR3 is TGTGCCAGTAGTAACAGGGGATTGGGGAATGAGCAGTTCTTC. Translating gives CASSNRGLGNEQFF.

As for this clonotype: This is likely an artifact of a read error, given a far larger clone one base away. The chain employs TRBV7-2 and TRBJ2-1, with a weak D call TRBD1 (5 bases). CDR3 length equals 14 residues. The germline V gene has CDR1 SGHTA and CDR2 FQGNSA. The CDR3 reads CACSLVLGVIGQFF. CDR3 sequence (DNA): TGTGCCTGCAGCTTAGTCTTAGGGGTGATTGGGCAGTTCTTC.

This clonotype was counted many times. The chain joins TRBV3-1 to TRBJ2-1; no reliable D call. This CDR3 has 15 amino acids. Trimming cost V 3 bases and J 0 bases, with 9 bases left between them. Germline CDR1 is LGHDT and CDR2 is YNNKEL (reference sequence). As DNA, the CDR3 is TGTGCCAGCAGCCACCAGGAGAGCTCCTACAATGAGCAGTTCTTC. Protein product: CASSHQESSYNEQFF.

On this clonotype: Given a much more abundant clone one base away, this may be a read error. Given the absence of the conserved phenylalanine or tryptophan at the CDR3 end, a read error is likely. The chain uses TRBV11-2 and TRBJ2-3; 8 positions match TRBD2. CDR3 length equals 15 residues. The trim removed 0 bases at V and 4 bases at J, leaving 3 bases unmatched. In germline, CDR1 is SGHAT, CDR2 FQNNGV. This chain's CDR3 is CASSLDLGRADTQYL. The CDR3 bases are TGTGCCAGCAGCTTAGATCTCGGGAGGGCAGATACGCAGTATCTT.

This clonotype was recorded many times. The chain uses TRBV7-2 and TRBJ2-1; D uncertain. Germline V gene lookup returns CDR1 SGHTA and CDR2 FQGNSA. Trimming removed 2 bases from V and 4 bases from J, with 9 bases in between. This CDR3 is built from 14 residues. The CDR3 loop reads CASSLRSVYNEQFF. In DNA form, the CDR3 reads TGTGCCAGCAGCTTACGGAGCGTATACAATGAGCAGTTCTTC.

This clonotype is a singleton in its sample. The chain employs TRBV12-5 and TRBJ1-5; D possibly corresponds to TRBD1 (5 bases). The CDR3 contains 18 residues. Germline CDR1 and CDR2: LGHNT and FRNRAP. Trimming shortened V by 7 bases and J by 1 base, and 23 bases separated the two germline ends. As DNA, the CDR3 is TGTGCTAGTGCCCTGGAGGCAGTCTGGGGCCTAAGCAATCAGCCCCAGCATTTT. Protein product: CASALEAVWGLSNQPQHF.